The 21 T cell receptor beta chains listed next were all sequenced from one sample in a study of siplizumab effects on memory and regulatory T cells. This table comes from immunoSEQ multiplex PCR, and its TCRdb copy is limited to in-frame clones, with some not included. The data hold tens of thousands of clones, with 80% to 90% observed a single time. The sequencing input was Tregs sorted from blood. These receptor sequences come from a human donor in good health.

The V and J genes are TRBV7-6 and TRBJ2-1, with D possibly TRBD2 on 5 matching bases. The CDR3 has 15 amino acids. The V end was cut by 7 bases, the J end by 0 bases, with 13 bases between. The germline gives CDR1 SGHVS, CDR2 FNYEAQ. The CDR3 sequence: CASTLGISSYNEQFF. The DNA for the CDR3 is TGTGCCAGCACACTAGGGATTAGCTCCTACAATGAGCAGTTCTTC.

The chain employs TRBV7-3 and TRBJ2-1; TRBD2 matches at 11 bases. Trimming removed 4 bases from V and 3 bases from J; junction bases left unmatched: 2. In germline, CDR1 is SGHTA, CDR2 FQGTGA. The length of the CDR3 is 15 residues. The CDR3 sequence is CASSSTSGVYNEQFF. The CDR3 bases are TGTGCCAGCAGCTCGACTAGCGGGGTCTACAATGAGCAGTTCTTC. Full variable domain (remainder filled in from reference TRBV7-3 and TRBJ2-1): GAGVSQTPSNKVTEKGKYVELRCDPISGHTALYWYRQSLGQGPEFLIYFQGTGAADDSGLPNDRFFAVRPEGSVSTLKIQRTERGDSAVYLCASSSTSGVYNEQFFGPGTRLTVL.

The chain is built from TRBV29-1 and TRBJ1-1; D unclear. Germline V gene sequence: CDR1 SQVTM, CDR2 ANQGSEA. This CDR3 is 12 amino acids long. Trimming left V 1 base short and J 3 bases short, with 6 bases between. CDR3 coding DNA: TGCAGCGTTGAAGCAACGGACACTGAAGCTTTCTTT. This sequence encodes CSVEATDTEAFF. Based on the CDR3 plus reference TRBV29-1 and TRBJ1-1, the full variable domain is SAVISQKPSRDICQRGTSLTIQCQVDSQVTMMFWYRQQPGQSLTLIATANQGSEATYESGFVIDKFPISRPNLTFSTLTVSNMSPEDSSIYLCSVEATDTEAFFGQGTRLTVV.

This chain uses TRBV7-3 with TRBJ2-1; 8 bases line up with TRBD2. This CDR3 contains 14 residues. CDR1 SGHTA and CDR2 FQGTGA come from the germline V gene. After removal of 5 bases from V and 7 bases from J, the junction contained 7 bases not matched to a gene. CDR3 bases: TGTGCCAGCAGCCCCGGGACTAGGTCAAATGAGCAGTTCTTC. It codes for CASSPGTRSNEQFF.

The chain employs TRBV5-5 and TRBJ2-1, with 14 bases aligning to TRBD2. The V and J ends lost 3 bases and 15 bases, in that order; junction bases with no gene match: 8. Germline-derived CDR1 and CDR2 are SGHKS and YYEKEE (reference sequence). The CDR3 loop spans 14 amino acids. The CDR3: CASSSGTSGRSGFF. CDR3 coding DNA: TGTGCCAGCAGCTCAGGGACTAGCGGGAGAAGTGGGTTCTTC.

The chain employs TRBV7-8 and TRBJ2-3, with a possible D match to TRBD2 (6 bases). Trimming removed 1 base at V and 1 base at J, with 15 bases between. CDR3 length: 17 amino acids. Germline V gene sequence: CDR1 SGHVS, CDR2 FQNEAQ. In DNA, the CDR3 is TGTGCCAGCAGCTTAGAGTGGGCAGGGACTGGCACAGATACGCAGTATTTT. The encoded protein is CASSLEWAGTGTDTQYF.

DNA of the CDR3: TGTGCCAGCAGCGTAGGCGGCAGGGAGACCCAGTACTTC. Protein sequence: CASSVGGRETQYF. The chain carries TRBV9 and TRBJ2-5; D is ambiguous. Germline assignment: CDR1 SGDLS and CDR2 YYNGEE. There are 13 residues in the CDR3. V was pared by 0 bases and J by 5 bases, with 8 bases between.

This clone was found a few times. The chain carries TRBV19 and TRBJ1-3; tentative D call: TRBD1 (5 bases). Trimming shortened V by 3 bases and J by 4 bases, and 10 bases separated the two germline ends. The CDR3 runs to 14 residues. Germline-derived CDR1 and CDR2 are LNHDA and SQIVND (reference sequence). CDR3 coding DNA: TGTGCCAGTAGTATCGCCAGGGAAGGAAACACCATATATTTT. The encoded protein is CASSIAREGNTIYF. Based on the CDR3 plus reference TRBV19 and TRBJ1-3, the full variable domain is DGGITQSPKYLFRKEGQNVTLSCEQNLNHDAMYWYRQDPGQGLRLIYYSQIVNDFQKGDIAEGYSVSREKKESFPLTVTSAQKNPTAFYLCASSIAREGNTIYFGEGSWLTVV.

The V call is TRBV28, the J call TRBJ1-2; TRBD1 agrees at 7 bases. The CDR3 covers 17 residues. Germline CDR1 MDHEN, CDR2 SYDVKM. With 9 bases clipped from V and 2 bases from J, the junction kept 18 bases outside the gene matches. The CDR3 region has the DNA TGTGCCAGTAAACCCTGGGCCAGGGGGTGGGAGAACTATGGCTACACCTTC. Translating gives CASKPWARGWENYGYTF.

CDR3 amino acids: CASTPDRYYGNTEAFF. The CDR3 region has the DNA TGTGCCAGCACCCCTGACAGATATTATGGAAATACTGAAGCTTTCTTT. The chain couples TRBV28 to TRBJ1-1; D possibly corresponds to TRBD1 (5 bases). Germline V gene sequence: CDR1 MDHEN, CDR2 SYDVKM. The CDR3 length is 16 residues. Trimming took 7 bases from V and 5 from J, leaving 23 bases between them.

The rearrangement uses TRBV29-1 and TRBJ1-2; D is undetermined. The germline V gene has CDR1 SQVTM and CDR2 ANQGSEA. V was clipped by 2 bases and J by 0 bases, with 10 bases between them. The CDR3 contains 14 residues. The CDR3 loop reads CSVEMSQPNYGYTF. CDR3 nucleotide sequence: TGCAGCGTTGAAATGAGCCAGCCTAACTATGGCTACACCTTC. Complete variable domain (other parts from reference TRBV29-1 and TRBJ1-2): SAVISQKPSRDICQRGTSLTIQCQVDSQVTMMFWYRQQPGQSLTLIATANQGSEATYESGFVIDKFPISRPNLTFSTLTVSNMSPEDSSIYLCSVEMSQPNYGYTFGSGTRLTVV.

The rearrangement uses TRBV5-1 and TRBJ1-1; possibly TRBD1 for D (6 bases). Germline lookup yields CDR1 SGHRS and CDR2 YFSETQ. CDR3 length: 13 amino acids. The V and J ends lost 4 bases and 0 bases respectively, with 7 bases between them. The CDR3 DNA is TGCGCCAGCAGCCACAGGGTGAACACTGAAGCTTTCTTT. It codes for CASSHRVNTEAFF.

This clone was counted a single time. V usage is TRBV7-9 and J usage is TRBJ2-3, with 11 positions matching TRBD2. The germline V gene encodes CDR1 SEHNR and CDR2 FQNEAQ (reference sequence). The J segment lost 4 bases and the V segment lost 5 bases, leaving 8 bases of the junction unmatched. CDR3 length: 16 amino acids. CDR3 residues: CASSPVLLAGADTQYF. The CDR3, as DNA: TGTGCCAGCAGCCCAGTATTACTAGCGGGAGCAGATACGCAGTATTTT.

This clone was recorded once. The chain combines TRBV10-2 with TRBJ2-1; 13 bases match TRBD2. This CDR3 is 16 amino acids long. V lost 5 bases, J lost 5 bases, and 6 bases stayed unmatched. Per the germline V gene, CDR1 is WSHSY and CDR2 is SAAADI. CDR3 sequence (DNA): TGCGCCAGCAGTTCCTTGACTAGCGGGAGGAACAATGAGCAGTTCTTC. The encoded protein is CASSSLTSGRNNEQFF.

The V call is TRBV6-1, the J call TRBJ2-7; D unclear. Germline V lookup: CDR1 MNHNS, CDR2 SASEGT. Trimming left V 7 bases short and J 4 bases short, with 5 bases between. This CDR3 contains 10 residues. This CDR3 is CASNQYEQYF. DNA of the CDR3: TGTGCCAGCAATCAATACGAGCAGTACTTC.

The J gene is TRBJ2-7, the V gene TRBV2, with TRBD2 matching over 7 bases. Germline lookup yields CDR1 SNHLY and CDR2 FYNNEI. CDR3 length: 13 residues. The J segment lost 3 bases and the V segment lost 6 bases, leaving 5 bases of the junction unmatched. The CDR3 DNA reads TGTGCCAGCAGCACTCAGCGGGGCTACGAGCAGTACTTC. Translation gives CASSTQRGYEQYF. Full variable domain (outside the CDR3, taken from reference TRBV2 and TRBJ2-7): EPEVTQTPSHQVTQMGQEVILRCVPISNHLYFYWYRQILGQKVEFLVSFYNNEISEKSEIFDDQFSVERPDGSNFTLKIRSTKLEDSAMYFCASSTQRGYEQYFGPGTRLTVT.

This chain uses TRBV5-1 with TRBJ1-5; weak D call: TRBD1 (6 bases). V dropped 4 bases and J dropped 5 bases, with 10 bases sitting between them. This CDR3 has 13 residues. The V gene's germline CDR1 is SGHRS and CDR2 YFSETQ. CDR3 sequence reads: CASSPDSYQPQHF. The CDR3 bases are TGCGCCAGCAGCCCGGACAGCTATCAGCCCCAGCATTTT.

This sequence joins TRBV29-1 and TRBJ2-1; 9 bases map to TRBD2. Germline values: CDR1 SQVTM, CDR2 ANQGSEA. Losses at the gene ends were 1 base for V and 3 bases for J; bases not matched to a gene: 4. The CDR3 extends over 15 amino acids. CDR3 amino acids: CSVEGASGIYNEQFF. CDR3 nucleotide sequence: TGCAGCGTTGAAGGGGCTAGCGGGATCTACAATGAGCAGTTCTTC.

A remark on this clone: Other DNA sequences within the sample encode an identical CDR3. This chain uses TRBV5-1 with TRBJ1-1; TRBD1 might be the D (5 bases). This CDR3 spans 13 amino acids. V lost 1 base and J 4 bases, leaving 8 bases between the germline ends. Per the germline V gene, CDR1 is SGHRS and CDR2 is YFSETQ. The CDR3 loop reads CASSLLGGTEAFF. The CDR3 DNA reads as TGCGCCAGCAGCTTGCTTGGGGGCACTGAAGCTTTCTTT. The variable domain in full, with the rest retrieved from reference TRBV5-1 and TRBJ1-1, is KAGVTQTPRYLIKTRGQQVTLSCSPISGHRSVSWYQQTPGQGLQFLFEYFSETQRNKGNFPGRFSGRQFSNSRSEMNVSTLELGDSALYLCASSLLGGTEAFFGQGTRLTVV.

V is TRBV7-2 and J is TRBJ1-1; 7 positions agree with TRBD1. Germline V gene sequence: CDR1 SGHTA, CDR2 FQGNSA. V lost 5 bases to trimming and J lost 1 base; unmatched junction nucleotides: 10. This CDR3 is built from 16 residues. CDR3 nucleotide sequence: TGTGCCAGCAGCCCCCAGACAGGGAGGGCGAACACTGAAGCTTTCTTT. Translating it yields CASSPQTGRANTEAFF.

The chain recombines TRBV7-3 with TRBJ2-3; 7 bases agree with TRBD2. The CDR3 extends over 19 amino acids. The germline CDR1 and CDR2 sequences are SGHTA and FQGTGA. The ends lost 1 base at V and 1 base at J; junction bases unmatched: 14. CDR3 bases: TGTGCCAGCAGCTTAATGGGGCTAGCGGATATCAGACGCACAGATACGCAGTATTTT. Translated: CASSLMGLADIRRTDTQYF.